The T cell receptor (beta chain) described here comes from a study of blood T cell repertoires in COVID-19. Looking at the study overall: COVID-19 samples, acute and convalescent, were from the United States, Italy and Spain.

All enrollees were about 18 to 89 years old and from approximately 24 US areas. In the study's own analysis: The assay estimated nucleated cells by amplifying reference gene primers. Libraries were prepared by immunoSEQ multiplex PCR; TCRdb keeps only in-frame clonotypes and omits some of them. That table furnishes V, J and clone size, whereas the DNA furnished D and trimming. Here the sample spans under 200,000 clones, about 91% being singletons. Looked up from germline, CDR1 is SGHAT and CDR2 is FQNNGV. CDR3 size: 17 residues. Trimming left V 5 bases short and J 3 bases short, with 20 bases between.

The V and J genes are TRBV11-2 and TRBJ1-3, with a possible D match to TRBD1 (6 bases). The receptor's source is a woman younger than 35 who had recovered from COVID-19. Sequenced material: PBMCs or T cells enriched from blood (not recorded which). DNA of the CDR3: TGTGCCAGCAGCCCCCCGGGGTTGGGGGCAGTTGGAAACACCATATATTTT. As protein: CASSPPGLGAVGNTIYF.